A selection of T cell receptor beta chains follows, all from one sample in a study of shared clonotypes between healthy human individuals. The repertoire was sequenced with immunoSEQ multiplex PCR; TCRdb's copy has only in-frame clones and lacks some. The sample holds about 820,000 clones, over 90% seen once. The sample taken for sequencing was naive CD8+ T cells sorted from blood. Receptors were obtained from a man aged 25 to 45 in good health. CDR3s include the opening cysteine and the closing phenylalanine or tryptophan. The D gene is left open where the match is weak. Clone size is shown for a subset of rows, as once, few, many or a class of expanded clone.

clone_size d_call j_call v_call cdr3_nt cdr3_aa
once TRBD2 TRBJ2-7 TRBV25-1 TGTGCCAGCAGTGCCGGACTAGCGGGGGCCTACGAGCAGTACTTC CASSAGLAGAYEQYF
NA NA TRBJ1-2 TRBV29-1 TGCAGCGTTGATGGCAGCGGAGTCTATGGCTACACCTTC CSVDGSGVYGYTF
NA TRBD2 TRBJ2-3 TRBV19 TGTGCTACGGGACTAGCGGGCACAGATACGCAGTATTTT CATGLAGTDTQYF
NA NA TRBJ2-7 TRBV27 TGTGCCAGCGGAGACAGGGAGGTCGAGCAGTACTTC CASGDREVEQYF
NA NA TRBJ2-7 TRBV27 TGTGCCAGCAGTTTATTGGCTAGCCGCAGCTCCTACGAGCAGTACTTC CASSLLASRSSYEQYF
once NA TRBJ2-3 TRBV5-5 TGTGCCAGCAGCCCAGTGACAGATACGCAGTATTTT CASSPVTDTQYF
NA NA TRBJ1-4 TRBV4-3 TGCGCCAGCAGCCAAGTGGTTCGGGGGCTTGGTAATGAAAAACTGTTTTTT CASSQVVRGLGNEKLFF
NA NA TRBJ1-1 TRBV19 TGTGCCAGTAGTGCCCTCCCGGGACTCCAGAACACTGAAGCTTTCTTT CASSALPGLQNTEAFF
NA NA TRBJ2-1 TRBV27 TGTGCCAGCAGAGCGACTTACAATGAGCAGTTCTTC CASRATYNEQFF
NA TRBD1 TRBJ2-2 TRBV9 TGTGCCAGCAGCGAACACAGGGGGGTCACCGGGGAGCTGTTTTTT CASSEHRGVTGELFF
NA TRBD2 TRBJ2-1 TRBV7-6 TGTGCCAGCAGCGGCCCGGGGGGGAGGGCCCTCAATGAGCAGTTCTTC CASSGPGGRALNEQFF
NA NA TRBJ1-1 TRBV25-1 TGTGCCAGCAGTGAATCTCGGGGTAACCCTCTTGAAGCTTTCTTT CASSESRGNPLEAFF
NA NA TRBJ2-5 TRBV6-4 TGTGCCACTGTGACAGGCACAGGGTCCCAGTACTTC CATVTGTGSQYF
NA NA TRBJ1-2 TRBV6-9 TGTGCCAGCAGGGAGGGGGACCCTAACTATGGCTACACCTTC CASREGDPNYGYTF
NA TRBD1 TRBJ2-3 TRBV7-3 TGTGCCAGCAGCATAGGGACAGGGGGTTACACAGATACGCAGTATTTT CASSIGTGGYTDTQYF
NA TRBD1 TRBJ1-2 TRBV25-1 TGTGCCAGCAGTGGCACCACCGGGACAGCAGCCTACCGATATGGCTACACCTTC CASSGTTGTAAYRYGYTF
NA NA TRBJ2-2 TRBV27 TGTGCCAGCAGTTCCTACCTGGGCTCCGGGGAGCTGTTTTTT CASSSYLGSGELFF
NA TRBD1 TRBJ1-4 TRBV11-2 TGTGCCAGCAGCTTATCCCGGGACAGCACAACTAATGAAAAACTGTTTTTT CASSLSRDSTTNEKLFF
NA TRBD1 TRBJ2-2 TRBV4-1 TGCGCCAGCAGCCAATTACCTCCGGGACAGGGGGCTCCGTTCATCGGGGAGCTGTTTTTT CASSQLPPGQGAPFIGELFF
once NA TRBJ2-7 TRBV6-9 TGTGCCAGCAGTCAAGCAGGTTCGCCGGCGCACTTC CASSQAGSPAHF
NA NA TRBJ1-4 TRBV28 TGTGCCAGCAGTCCAGGGGTGGGGGTCTATGAAAAACTGTTTTTT CASSPGVGVYEKLFF
NA NA TRBJ2-2 TRBV10-3 TGTGCCATCAGTGGGGACTCGCCCCCGGACACCGGGGAGCTGTTTTTT CAISGDSPPDTGELFF
NA NA TRBJ1-1 TRBV5-4 TGTGCCAGCAGTTCAGGGGCTGAAGCTTTCTTT CASSSGAEAFF
NA TRBD1 TRBJ2-7 TRBV27 TGTGCCAGCAGCGATCAGGGGGCCCGCTCCTACGAGCAGTACTTC CASSDQGARSYEQYF
NA NA TRBJ2-2 TRBV27 TGTGCCAGCAGTTATCAGGGAACCGGGGAGCTGTTTTTT CASSYQGTGELFF
once TRBD1 TRBJ2-1 TRBV5-1 TGCGCCAGCAAAACCGGGACAGGGTGGAATGAGCAGTTCTTC CASKTGTGWNEQFF
once TRBD1 TRBJ2-5 TRBV28 TGTGCCAGCACCCCCGGGACAGCTCTTAGGACCCAGTACTTC CASTPGTALRTQYF
few TRBD2 TRBJ2-5 TRBV28 TGTGCCAGCAGTTGGGAACTAGCGGGGTCTACACAAGAGACCCAGTACTTC CASSWELAGSTQETQYF
once NA TRBJ2-7 TRBV28 TGTGCCAGCAGCCTAGGGACCGTCGAGTACTTC CASSLGTVEYF
NA TRBD2 TRBJ2-7 TRBV27 TGTGCCAGCAGTTTATCCGCGGGAGGGATCTACGAGCAGTACTTC CASSLSAGGIYEQYF
once NA TRBJ1-4 TRBV2 TGTGCCAGCAGTGAAGAGGGTAGGATTAATGAAAAACTGTTTTTT CASSEEGRINEKLFF
NA NA TRBJ2-7 TRBV27 TGTGCCAGCAGTTTATCAGCTAGCGTCTCCTACGAGCAGTACTTC CASSLSASVSYEQYF
NA NA TRBJ2-2 TRBV27 TGTGCCAGCAGTTTATTACAGGGAACCGTTGCCGGGGAGCTGTTTTTT CASSLLQGTVAGELFF
NA TRBD2 TRBJ2-7 TRBV7-9 TGTGCCAGCAGCTCTAGCGGGTACTACGAGCAGTACTTC CASSSSGYYEQYF
NA TRBD2 TRBJ2-1 TRBV29-1 TGCAGCGTCGAAGCGGGAGGTCCCTACAATGAGCAGTTCTTC CSVEAGGPYNEQFF
NA TRBD1 TRBJ2-7 TRBV27 TGTGCCAGCAGTTTCGGGACAGCAAGATACGAGCAGTACTTC CASSFGTARYEQYF
NA NA TRBJ2-7 TRBV7-9 TGTGCCAGCAGCGGTTCCAAGGGGCTCGGGCAGTACTTC CASSGSKGLGQYF
NA NA TRBJ1-2 TRBV14 TGTGCCAGCAGCCAAGAAGATCGGTGGCGTGGCTACACCTTC CASSQEDRWRGYTF
once NA TRBJ1-1 TRBV7-9 TGTGCCAGCAGCTTACCTATCTCACGGCGGGAGAACACTGAAGCTTTCTTT CASSLPISRRENTEAFF
NA TRBD2 TRBJ2-1 TRBV6-4 TGTGCCAGCAGTGAGGCTAGCGGGAGTGATGAGCAGTTCTTC CASSEASGSDEQFF